Below are 23 T cell receptor beta chains sequenced from a single sample in a study of radiotherapy plus CTLA-4 blockade in lung cancer. Using immunoSEQ multiplex PCR, the repertoire was profiled, and TCRdb retains in-frame clones only, with some absent. The table has 80,000 to 95,000 clones, around 83% seen once. The sample was peripheral blood, taken from a patient treated with radiotherapy plus ipilimumab. Source of these receptors: a human donor with non-small cell lung cancer that progressed on radiotherapy plus ipilimumab.

CDR3 loop: CASSQVGLRTGDGYTF. Written as DNA, the CDR3 is TGCGCCAGCAGCCAAGTGGGACTGAGGACAGGGGATGGCTACACCTTC. The chain combines TRBV4-1 with TRBJ1-2; 9 positions agree with TRBD1. The CDR3 runs to 16 residues. Trimming at V came to 1 base and at J to 6 bases, leaving 9 bases not matched to a gene. Germline V gene lookup returns CDR1 MGHRA and CDR2 YSYEKL.

In this sample, this clone turned up once. The rearrangement links TRBV11-2 to TRBJ2-1; D is uncertain. The CDR3 spans 15 residues. V was pared by 0 bases and J by 9 bases, with 15 bases between. Germline CDR1 reads SGHAT; CDR2 reads FQNNGV. The chain's CDR3 is CASSLEFSGFGEQFF. As DNA, the CDR3 is TGTGCCAGCAGCTTAGAGTTCTCTGGTTTCGGTGAGCAGTTCTTC. The full variable domain, its missing parts supplied by reference TRBV11-2 and TRBJ2-1, is EAGVAQSPRYKIIEKRQSVAFWCNPISGHATLYWYQQILGQGPKLLIQFQNNGVVDDSQLPKDRFSAERLKGVDSTLKIQPAKLEDSAVYLCASSLEFSGFGEQFFGPGTRLTVL.

This clone has just one count. The rearrangement links TRBV6-5 to TRBJ2-7, with 9 bases lining up with TRBD1. The CDR3 has 14 amino acids. Germline CDR1 MNHEY, CDR2 SVGAGI. With 4 bases clipped from V and 4 bases from J, the junction kept 5 bases outside the gene matches. CDR3 residues: CASSSSGQGYEQYV. CDR3 DNA: TGTGCCAGCAGTTCGTCGGGACAGGGATACGAGCAGTACGTC.

This clone was detected once. The J gene is TRBJ2-3, the V gene TRBV7-8; perhaps D is TRBD1 or TRBD2 (6 bases each). The germline gives CDR1 SGHVS, CDR2 FQNEAQ. This CDR3 is 16 amino acids long. The V and J ends lost 1 base and 3 bases respectively, with 14 bases between them. In DNA form, the CDR3 reads TGTGCCAGCAGCTTAGAAAGCAGGGGAGGAACAGATACGCAGTATTTT. Its translation is CASSLESRGGTDTQYF.

The chain recombines TRBV6-5 with TRBJ1-1, with TRBD1 as a possible D gene (5 bases). With 10 bases removed from V and 7 bases from J, the gap between germline ends came to 16 bases. Germline-derived CDR1 and CDR2 are MNHEY and SVGAGI. The length of the CDR3 is 12 residues. The CDR3, as DNA: TGTGCCACCGAGTTGGGGGGAAATGAAGCTTTCTTT. Translation: CATELGGNEAFF.

The rearrangement joins TRBV14 to TRBJ2-1; 7 nucleotides align to TRBD2. The germline gives CDR1 SGHDN, CDR2 FVKESK. The V gene end was trimmed by 1 base and the J gene end by 6 bases; junction bases not matched to a gene: 6. The CDR3 length is 15 residues. The CDR3 DNA is TGTGCCAGCAGCCAAGGGTTTAGCGGGCCCAATGAGCAGTTCTTC. Translating it yields CASSQGFSGPNEQFF.

The V gene is TRBV18, the J gene TRBJ2-1; perhaps TRBD2 as D (6 bases). The CDR3 has 13 residues. The germline V and J ends were trimmed by 8 bases and 6 bases, with 14 bases remaining between them. CDR1 KGHSH and CDR2 LQKENI come from the germline V gene. Here the CDR3 DNA reads TGTGCCAGCGCGGGACCAAATTTCAATGAGCAGTTCTTC. Translation gives CASAGPNFNEQFF. Full variable domain (missing parts from reference TRBV18 and TRBJ2-1): NAGVMQNPRHLVRRRGQEARLRCSPMKGHSHVYWYRQLPEEGLKFMVYLQKENIIDESGMPKERFSAEFPKEGPSILRIQQVVRGDSAAYFCASAGPNFNEQFFGPGTRLTVL.

This clone was seen a single time. The chain carries TRBV6-5 and TRBJ1-4; 7 positions match TRBD1. CDR1 and CDR2 from the germline V gene are MNHEY and SVGAGI. The length of the CDR3 is 15 residues. The junction had 10 bases not matched to a gene; V was cut back by 5 bases and J by 7 bases. Here the CDR3 DNA reads TGTGCCAGCAGTGTGACAGGGTGGGAGGGTGAAAAACTGTTTTTT. It codes for CASSVTGWEGEKLFF.

This rearrangement joins TRBV10-3 to TRBJ2-4, with TRBD2 matching 7 bases. J was trimmed by 7 bases and V by 0 bases; bases with no gene match: 12. Per germline, CDR1 ENHRY and CDR2 SYGVKD. The CDR3 spans 17 residues. The CDR3 DNA follows: TGTGCCATCAGTGAGTCGCGACTAGCCCACGTTTCCAACATTCAGTACTTC. Translation: CAISESRLAHVSNIQYF.

CDR3 sequence: CASSLDRDGLRKLFF. The CDR3 region has the DNA TGCGCCAGCAGCTTGGACCGGGACGGGCTTCGGAAACTGTTTTTT. The chain employs TRBV5-1 and TRBJ1-4, with D possibly matching TRBD1 (5 bases). CDR1 is SGHRS and CDR2 is YFSETQ in the germline V gene. The CDR3 runs 15 residues. Trimming stripped 0 bases from V and 11 bases from J, with 17 bases between.

The chain joins TRBV5-4 to TRBJ1-2; D ambiguous. This CDR3 spans 14 amino acids. Germline assignment: CDR1 SGHNT and CDR2 YYREEE (reference sequence). Trimming stripped 1 base from V and 0 bases from J, with 7 bases between. The chain's CDR3 is CASSLLEANYGYTF. The CDR3 DNA sequence: TGTGCCAGCAGCTTGCTGGAAGCTAACTATGGCTACACCTTC.

Comments on this clone: Other nucleotide sequences from this sample produce the same CDR3. The chain is built from TRBV27 and TRBJ2-7, with D unresolved. The CDR3 is 11 residues long. The ends were cut back, 4 bases at V and 1 base at J, with 2 bases in the middle. Germline V gives CDR1 MNHEY, CDR2 SMNVEV (reference sequence). The CDR3, as DNA: TGTGCCAGCAGTTCATCCTACGAGCAGTACTTC. Amino acid sequence: CASSSSYEQYF.

The chain recombines TRBV2 with TRBJ1-1; no reliable D call. Trimming shortened V by 2 bases and J by 4 bases, and 8 bases separated the two germline ends. The CDR3 consists of 13 residues. Germline lookup yields CDR1 SNHLY and CDR2 FYNNEI. The CDR3 coding sequence is TGTGCCAGCAGTGAAACGGGCTCCACTGAAGCTTTCTTT. It translates to CASSETGSTEAFF.

The chain recombines TRBV15 with TRBJ1-2; D uncertain. The V gene's germline CDR1 is LNHNV and CDR2 YYDKDF (reference sequence). The CDR3 covers 11 residues. V gave up 0 bases and J gave up 12 bases, with 8 bases separating them. CDR3 sequence: CATSRDICDTF. DNA for the CDR3: TGTGCCACCAGCAGAGATATATGCGACACCTTC.

J is TRBJ2-1 and V is TRBV19; D gene uncertain. Germline V lookup: CDR1 LNHDA, CDR2 SQIVND (reference sequence). The CDR3 covers 17 residues. Trimming removed 3 bases at V and 1 base at J, with 16 bases between. DNA for the CDR3: TGTGCCAGTAGTATTGATTTAATGGCCTCGTCCTACAATGAGCAGTTCTTC. Amino acid sequence: CASSIDLMASSYNEQFF. The variable domain in full, completed from reference TRBV19 and TRBJ2-1, reads DGGITQSPKYLFRKEGQNVTLSCEQNLNHDAMYWYRQDPGQGLRLIYYSQIVNDFQKGDIAEGYSVSREKKESFPLTVTSAQKNPTAFYLCASSIDLMASSYNEQFFGPGTRLTVL.

CDR3 residues: CASKDRGKITEAFF. The DNA of the CDR3 is TGTGCCAGCAAGGACAGGGGTAAGATCACTGAAGCTTTCTTT. V gene TRBV19 combines with J gene TRBJ1-1; 9 nucleotides align to TRBD1. V shed 9 bases, J shed 4 bases, and the junction held 9 bases outside the gene matches. CDR3 length: 14 amino acids. The germline V gene has CDR1 LNHDA and CDR2 SQIVND (reference sequence).

V and J are TRBV7-3 and TRBJ2-1, with TRBD2 matching 8 bases. CDR1 is SGHTA, CDR2 FQGTGA, per germline. The trim removed 8 bases at V and 5 bases at J, leaving 5 bases unmatched. CDR3 length: 13 residues. This CDR3 reads CASRAGDNNEQFF. In DNA, the CDR3 is TGTGCCAGCCGAGCGGGGGATAACAATGAGCAGTTCTTC.

In regard to this clone: An end of the junction does not agree with germline; a read error may underlie this. The chain is built from TRBV28 and TRBJ1-1; D unclear. This CDR3 is 12 amino acids long. Germline lookup yields CDR1 MDHEN and CDR2 SYDVKM. In DNA form, the CDR3 reads TGTGCCAGCAGTTTGATGAAGACTGAAGCTTTCTTT. This translates into CASSLMKTEAFF.

This clone was found a few times. The chain links TRBV30 to TRBJ2-3; D is perhaps TRBD1 (5 bases). V lost 0 bases and J lost 3, with 7 bases in between. The length of the CDR3 is 13 residues. Germline CDR1 reads GTSNPN; CDR2 reads SVGIG (reference sequence). The CDR3 loop is CAWSVSGTDTQYF. The CDR3 DNA is TGTGCCTGGAGTGTATCAGGGACAGATACGCAGTATTTT.

The CDR3 sequence: CASSENYSGGQGIEQYF. The CDR3 DNA follows: TGTGCCAGCAGTGAAAATTATTCGGGAGGACAGGGGATCGAGCAGTACTTC. This rearrangement joins TRBV2 to TRBJ2-7, with 9 bases that match TRBD1. V shed 2 bases, J shed 6 bases, and the junction held 14 bases outside the gene matches. The germline gives CDR1 SNHLY, CDR2 FYNNEI. The CDR3 is 17 amino acids.

The J gene is TRBJ2-7, the V gene TRBV2, with 8 bases lining up with TRBD2. Germline V lookup: CDR1 SNHLY, CDR2 FYNNEI. The CDR3 has 16 residues. The J segment lost 2 bases and the V segment lost 1 base, leaving 7 bases of the junction unmatched. CDR3 residues: CASSEGEREFPYEQYV. The CDR3, as DNA: TGTGCCAGCAGTGAAGGGGAGCGGGAGTTTCCCTACGAGCAGTACGTC.

The V and J genes are TRBV9 and TRBJ2-1; D is possibly TRBD2 (6 bases). With 1 base removed from V and 5 bases from J, the gap between germline ends came to 10 bases. The CDR3 is 14 amino acids. Germline V gene lookup returns CDR1 SGDLS and CDR2 YYNGEE. The CDR3 loop is CASSVTGTHNEQFF. CDR3 DNA: TGTGCCAGCAGCGTAACCGGGACTCACAATGAGCAGTTCTTC.

The chain recombines TRBV6-5 with TRBJ1-3; TRBD1 agrees at 7 bases. Losses at the gene ends were 4 bases for V and 0 bases for J; bases not matched to a gene: 6. Germline V gene data show CDR1 as MNHEY and CDR2 as SVGAGI. The length of the CDR3 is 16 residues. The CDR3 sequence is CASSFGTASSGNTIYF. The CDR3 DNA reads as TGTGCCAGCAGTTTTGGGACAGCAAGCTCTGGAAACACCATATATTTT.